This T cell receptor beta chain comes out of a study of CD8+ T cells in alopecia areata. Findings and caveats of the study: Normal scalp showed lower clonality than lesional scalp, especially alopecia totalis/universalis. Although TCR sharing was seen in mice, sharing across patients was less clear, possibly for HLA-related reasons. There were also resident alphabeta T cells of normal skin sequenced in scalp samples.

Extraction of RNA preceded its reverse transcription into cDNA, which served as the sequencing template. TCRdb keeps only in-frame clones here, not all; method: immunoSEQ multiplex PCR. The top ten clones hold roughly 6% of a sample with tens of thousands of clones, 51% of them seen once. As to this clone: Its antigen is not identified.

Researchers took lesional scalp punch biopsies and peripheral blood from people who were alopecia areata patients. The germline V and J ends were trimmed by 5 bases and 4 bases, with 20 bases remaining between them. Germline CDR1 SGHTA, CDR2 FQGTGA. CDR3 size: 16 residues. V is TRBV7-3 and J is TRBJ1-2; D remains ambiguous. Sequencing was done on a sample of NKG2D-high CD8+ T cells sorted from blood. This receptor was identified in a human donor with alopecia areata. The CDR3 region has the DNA TGTGCCAGCAGCCCCACCCCCGACCCATCTACCTATGGCTACACCTTC. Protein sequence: CASSPTPDPSTYGYTF.